The T cell receptor (beta chain) described here comes from a study of T cells in Graves' hyperthyroidism and ophthalmopathy. Study-level findings and limits: Model-based prediction identified ophthalmopathy a median about 6.8 months prior to its onset.

From more than 9 ml of fresh peripheral blood, PBMCs were isolated. There are many counts of this clonotype. Its antigen is undetermined. It was RNA transcripts that yielded the amplified TCR beta CDR3 regions. The HTBI primer set served for first-round RT-PCR of the TCR CDR3. A single record per CDR3 protein comes from TCRdb applying MiXCR to the multiplex PCR reads. The data show some 740,000 distinct CDR3 sequences, around 13% seen once. The TCR sequence derives from a young woman with Graves' hyperthyroidism. The specimen sequenced was blood.

CDR3 coding DNA: TGTGCCAGCAAATGGGGGACAGGGGGATTCAATGAGCAGTTCTTC. Translated: CASKWGTGGFNEQFF. V usage is TRBV11-2 and J usage is TRBJ2-1; 11 bases line up with TRBD1. Germline CDR1 is SGHAT and CDR2 is FQNNGV. Trimming cost V 7 bases and J 6 bases; bases outside gene matches: 8. CDR3 size: 15 residues.